This T cell receptor beta chain came from a study of T cell responses to AZD1222 COVID-19 vaccine. Of note for this clone: Its antigen is as yet unknown.

Profiling relied on immunoSEQ multiplex PCR, and the TCRdb table lists in-frame clones only, not all of them. This sample carries about 140,000 clones, about 91% of them seen once, and the ten largest clones take roughly 3%. Study-level findings and limits: Among those given AZD1222, only five or six were seropositive at baseline. After the peak T cell response, and only then, were repertoires sampled. Clonal diversity may have been underestimated in mostly white British donors. Reportedly, close to half of spike-specific TCRs are directed against unmutated variant regions.

The input for sequencing was peripheral blood, taken on day 0 of AZD1222 vaccination. The clonotype comes from an adult in good health.

CDR3 in DNA: TGCGCCAGCAGCTTGCAGGGACTAGCGGGAATGAACATTCAGTACTTC. As protein: CASSLQGLAGMNIQYF. The gene calls are TRBV5-1 and TRBJ2-4; TRBD2 matches at 13 bases. Trimming took 1 base from V and 7 from J; bases not matched to a gene: 5. The germline CDR1 and CDR2 sequences are SGHRS and YFSETQ. CDR3 size: 16 residues. Full variable domain (outside the CDR3, taken from reference TRBV5-1 and TRBJ2-4): KAGVTQTPRYLIKTRGQQVTLSCSPISGHRSVSWYQQTPGQGLQFLFEYFSETQRNKGNFPGRFSGRQFSNSRSEMNVSTLELGDSALYLCASSLQGLAGMNIQYFGAGTRLSVL.